One and the same sample provided the 19 T cell receptor beta chains below, sequenced in a study of CD8+ T cells in alopecia areata. RNA, once extracted, was reverse transcribed into cDNA for use as the sequencing template. Repertoires were generated with immunoSEQ multiplex PCR, while TCRdb's copy carries only in-frame clones and drops some. There are 150,000 to 200,000 clones in the sample; around 60% occur only once, and approximately 1.2% lies in the top ten. Treatment in this sample: oral pan-JAK inhibitor, 5-10 mg twice daily. Sequenced here: CD4+ T cells sorted from blood, sampled around week 50, from a patient treated with tofacitinib. The receptors stem from a human donor with alopecia areata.

The chain has TRBV6-1 and TRBJ1-2; 9 bases fit TRBD1. The CDR3 is made up of 14 amino acids. With 6 bases clipped from V and 5 bases from J, the junction kept 7 bases outside the gene matches. Germline CDR1 is MNHNS and CDR2 is SASEGT. The DNA of the CDR3 is TGTGCCAGCAGGCCGGGACAGGGCGGTTATGGCTACACCTTC. Amino acid sequence: CASRPGQGGYGYTF.

This clone was found a few times. This CDR3 is also generated by other DNA sequences in the sample. The chain carries TRBV29-1 and TRBJ1-2; D not certain. CDR3 size: 9 residues. Trimming removed 3 bases from V and 6 bases from J, with 2 bases in between. Germline CDR1 reads SQVTM; CDR2 reads ANQGSEA. The DNA of the CDR3 is TGCAGCGTTGACAATGGCTACACCTTC. This translates into CSVDNGYTF.

The V call is TRBV30, the J call TRBJ1-6; D not certain. The length of the CDR3 is 16 residues. The germline V and J ends were trimmed by 1 base and 8 bases, with 18 bases remaining between them. Germline CDR1 reads GTSNPN; CDR2 reads SVGIG (reference sequence). Written as DNA, the CDR3 is TGTGCCTGGAGTGAGCCCCAACCGGCCAAAGATTCACCCCTCCACTTT. Translation gives CAWSEPQPAKDSPLHF.

Here the CDR3 reads CASSQGVAAGSPLHF. The CDR3 region has the DNA TGTGCCAGCTCACAAGGGGTGGCAGCGGGTTCACCCCTCCACTTT. The gene calls are TRBV18 and TRBJ1-6, with D possibly matching TRBD1 (5 bases). The length of the CDR3 is 15 residues. Trimming shortened V by 4 bases and J by 9 bases, and 16 bases separated the two germline ends. CDR1 is KGHSH, CDR2 LQKENI, per germline.

With respect to this clone: This same CDR3 is encoded by further DNA sequences in the sample. This chain links TRBV29-1 with TRBJ2-7; tentatively, D is TRBD2 (6 bases). The V and J ends lost 4 bases and 3 bases respectively, with 7 bases between them. Per the germline V gene, CDR1 is SQVTM and CDR2 is ANQGSEA. The CDR3 covers 11 residues. The CDR3 nucleotides are TGCAGCGTTGGGGGAGGCTACGAGCAGTACTTC. Its protein product is CSVGGGYEQYF.

The rearrangement links TRBV29-1 to TRBJ1-1; TRBD1 is a possible D gene (6 bases). V was pared by 4 bases and J by 5 bases, with 17 bases between. The germline V gene encodes CDR1 SQVTM and CDR2 ANQGSEA. The CDR3 contains 14 residues. CDR3 nucleotides: TGCAGCGTTGCGAGCCGACAGGCCGTAACTGAAGCTTTCTTT. Encoded protein: CSVASRQAVTEAFF.

This clone was seen only a few times. This CDR3 is also generated by other DNA sequences in the sample. This chain joins TRBV29-1 and TRBJ1-2, with D maybe TRBD1 (5 bases). The CDR3 is made up of 13 amino acids. V was shortened by 4 bases and J by 4 bases, with 13 bases between the two germline ends. The germline gives CDR1 SQVTM, CDR2 ANQGSEA. This chain's CDR3 is CSVGGDPLYGYTF. The CDR3 DNA sequence: TGCAGCGTTGGTGGGGACCCCCTCTATGGCTACACCTTC.

The rearrangement links TRBV4-3 to TRBJ1-2, with 8 bases that match TRBD1. V was clipped by 4 bases and J by 8 bases; unmatched bases: 9. Germline CDR1 and CDR2: LGHNA and YSLEER. CDR3 length: 14 amino acids. The CDR3 reads CASSLSDRGGGYTF. CDR3 bases: TGCGCCAGCAGCCTCTCCGACAGGGGAGGAGGCTACACCTTC.

This clone came up a few times. The chain employs TRBV5-1 and TRBJ2-5; D remains ambiguous. V was trimmed by 2 bases and J by 2 bases, leaving 10 bases between them. The germline V gene has CDR1 SGHRS and CDR2 YFSETQ. This CDR3 has 14 residues. Here the CDR3 reads CASSFSAEQETQYF. The CDR3 DNA reads as TGCGCCAGCAGCTTTTCAGCTGAACAAGAGACCCAGTACTTC. Combining the CDR3 with reference TRBV5-1 and TRBJ2-5 gives the whole variable domain KAGVTQTPRYLIKTRGQQVTLSCSPISGHRSVSWYQQTPGQGLQFLFEYFSETQRNKGNFPGRFSGRQFSNSRSEMNVSTLELGDSALYLCASSFSAEQETQYFGPGTRLLVL.

The rearrangement joins TRBV4-1 to TRBJ1-2; 8 bases line up with TRBD1. Looked up from germline, CDR1 is MGHRA and CDR2 is YSYEKL. The V gene end was trimmed by 2 bases and the J gene end by 4 bases; junction bases not matched to a gene: 0. The length of the CDR3 is 13 residues. CDR3 in amino acids: CASSQQGAYGYTF. CDR3 bases: TGCGCCAGCAGCCAACAGGGGGCCTATGGCTACACCTTC.

DNA of the CDR3: TGCAGCGTTGGTCCCCGGGCGTTGCACCTTAATTCACCCCTCCACTTT. As protein: CSVGPRALHLNSPLHF. This sequence joins TRBV29-1 and TRBJ1-6; D ambiguous. The germline CDR1 and CDR2 sequences are SQVTM and ANQGSEA. The CDR3 runs 16 residues. V lost 4 bases to trimming and J lost 6 bases, with 19 bases between them.

The V and J genes are TRBV7-9 and TRBJ1-5, with D perhaps TRBD1 (5 bases). The CDR3 covers 15 residues. CDR1 SEHNR and CDR2 FQNEAQ come from the germline V gene (reference sequence). With 4 bases removed from V and 5 bases from J, the gap between germline ends came to 15 bases. The chain's CDR3 is CASSSGTPGYQPQHF. In nucleotides, the CDR3 is TGTGCCAGCAGCTCCGGGACTCCAGGGTATCAGCCCCAGCATTTT.

V is TRBV6-6 and J is TRBJ1-1, with D unresolved. The V gene lost 4 bases and the J gene lost 0 bases, with 9 bases spanning the gap. Germline-derived CDR1 and CDR2 are MNHNY and SVGAGI (reference sequence). This CDR3 has 14 residues. Here the CDR3 reads CASSFTAVNTEAFF. The DNA for the CDR3 is TGTGCCAGCAGTTTCACAGCCGTGAACACTGAAGCTTTCTTT.

The CDR3 is CASSQDRLSEPQHF. CDR3 in DNA: TGTGCCAGCAGCCAAGACCGGCTTTCCGAGCCCCAGCATTTT. V gene TRBV4-2 combines with J gene TRBJ1-5; D gene uncertain. Germline V gives CDR1 LGHNA, CDR2 YNFKEQ. This CDR3 contains 14 residues. Trimming removed 0 bases from V and 8 bases from J, with 11 bases in between.

The V call is TRBV29-1, the J call TRBJ1-1; a possible D gene is TRBD1 (5 bases). Per the germline V gene, CDR1 is SQVTM and CDR2 is ANQGSEA. The V end was cut by 2 bases, the J end by 7 bases, with 8 bases between. The CDR3 runs to 11 residues. Written as DNA, the CDR3 is TGCAGCGTTGAACGGACAAATGAAGCTTTCTTT. It encodes CSVERTNEAFF.

The chain couples TRBV6-5 to TRBJ1-5, with a possible D match to TRBD1 (5 bases). V shed 2 bases and J shed 1 base, with 9 bases lying between them. Germline V gives CDR1 MNHEY, CDR2 SVGAGI. There are 15 residues in the CDR3. The CDR3 reads CASSYVWGSNQPQHF. The CDR3, as DNA: TGTGCCAGCAGTTACGTTTGGGGGAGCAATCAGCCCCAGCATTTT.

This clone has just a few counts. The chain joins TRBV6-5 to TRBJ1-6, with TRBD1 matching over 7 bases. J gave up 5 bases and V 5 bases, and 3 bases lay outside the gene matches. This CDR3 contains 14 residues. Per germline, CDR1 MNHEY and CDR2 SVGAGI. The CDR3 is CASSGGTDNSPLHF. The DNA for the CDR3 is TGTGCCAGCAGTGGCGGGACAGATAATTCACCCCTCCACTTT.

As for this clone: The sample has other DNA sequences that encode this CDR3 too. The chain recombines TRBV5-1 with TRBJ1-1, with TRBD1 matching 9 bases. The V gene end was trimmed by 4 bases and the J gene end by 0 bases; junction bases not matched to a gene: 1. Germline V lookup: CDR1 SGHRS, CDR2 YFSETQ. The CDR3 is 14 residues long. The CDR3 region is CASSGQGMNTEAFF. The CDR3 nucleotides are TGCGCCAGCAGCGGACAGGGGATGAACACTGAAGCTTTCTTT.

CDR3 DNA sequence: TGTGCCAGCAGCTTCACCGGGGAGCACACTGAAGCTTTCTTT. Protein product: CASSFTGEHTEAFF. The V gene is TRBV5-6, the J gene TRBJ1-1; D gene uncertain. Between the trimmed V and J ends, which lost 2 bases and 3 bases, there was a span of 11 bases. This CDR3 region has 14 residues. The germline gives CDR1 SGHDT, CDR2 YYEEEE.